This T cell receptor (beta chain) was sequenced during a study of T cell responses to AZD1222 COVID-19 vaccine. Sequenced by immunoSEQ multiplex PCR; TCRdb stores in-frame clones only, minus some. The data hold over 85,000 clones, with around nine tenths observed a single time. Worth noting for this clone: Its antigen is currently unknown.

The V end was cut by 5 bases, the J end by 1 base, with 8 bases between. Germline values: CDR1 SEHNR, CDR2 FQNEAQ (reference sequence). This CDR3 contains 14 residues. Regarding the study as a whole: Donors skewed white British and female; clonal diversity was possibly underestimated. Dominant at 160-218 and 743-854, vaccine-associated CD4 TCRs also spanned spike.

The sample consisted of peripheral blood, taken 28 days after the second AZD1222 dose. The clonotype originates from an adult who received the AZD1222 COVID-19 vaccine. The V call is TRBV7-9, the J call TRBJ2-2, with D perhaps TRBD1 (6 bases). CDR3 bases: TGTGCCAGCAGCAAGGGACAGAACACCGGGGAGCTGTTTTTT. Translated, it gives CASSKGQNTGELFF.